This TCR beta chain came from a study of cytomegalovirus exposure and HLA in healthy donors. Broader study findings: Some V segments, including TRBV6-2 and TRBV6-3, were excluded as indistinguishable. Information on immune exposure was restricted to one variable (CMV serostatus).

Vbeta (60) and Jbeta (13) primers were used in the PCR. Authors' methods: Roughly 11 million of the roughly 77 million unique TCR beta chains counted in a later analysis were shared. The repertoire was sequenced with immunoSEQ multiplex PCR; TCRdb's copy has only in-frame clones and lacks some. For V, J and clone size, that table is used; D and trimming come from the DNA. Here the sample spans about 67,000 clones, more than 80% being singletons. CDR3 length: 12 residues. Germline CDR1 and CDR2: SQVTM and ANQGSEA. The trim removed 3 bases at V and 4 bases at J, leaving 2 bases unmatched. About this clone itself: Its antigen remains unidentified.

Sequencing was performed on PBMCs. The TCR sequence derives from a woman aged 25 to 39 in good health and CMV-seropositive. This chain connects TRBV29-1 to TRBJ2-7; the match to TRBD1 covers 8 bases. The CDR3 spells CSVEDRDYEQYF. CDR3 coding DNA: TGCAGCGTTGAGGACAGGGATTACGAGCAGTACTTC.